What follows are 18 T cell receptor beta chains derived from one specimen sequenced in a study of shared T cell receptors in the human thymus. Data came from immunoSEQ multiplex PCR; TCRdb stores just in-frame clones and leaves some out. The profile shows about 660,000 clones, around nine tenths of them singletons. This sample was also put to use in a study of human thymus T cells.

The specimen was thymocytes. The receptor source for this set is a boy younger than two with a congenital heart defect.

The table lists this clone with a count of one. The chain is built from TRBV15 and TRBJ2-5; D gene ambiguous. The V gene's germline CDR1 is LNHNV and CDR2 YYDKDF (reference sequence). This CDR3 comprises 15 residues. The germline V and J ends were trimmed by 4 bases and 3 bases, with 15 bases remaining between them. DNA of the CDR3: TGTGCCACCAGCATACGCCCCCGGTCCAAAGAGACCCAGTACTTC. Translated: CATSIRPRSKETQYF.

This chain uses TRBV27 with TRBJ1-5, with D uncertain. The CDR3 is made up of 13 amino acids. CDR1 is MNHEY and CDR2 is SMNVEV in the germline V gene (reference sequence). Trimming took off 3 bases at V and 5 bases at J, with 8 bases between the two ends. The CDR3 DNA follows: TGTGCCAGCAGTTTGGGCTTCGATCAGCCCCAGCATTTT. The encoded protein is CASSLGFDQPQHF.

This rearrangement joins TRBV30 to TRBJ1-4, with 8 bases identical to TRBD1. CDR1 and CDR2 from the germline V gene are GTSNPN and SVGIG (reference sequence). The length of the CDR3 is 15 residues. The V segment lost 2 bases and the J segment 7 bases; nucleotides outside the gene matches: 9. In DNA form, the CDR3 reads TGTGCCTGGAGTACCGCCAGGGGGCGGGTTGAAAAACTGTTTTTT. Its translation is CAWSTARGRVEKLFF.

The gene calls are TRBV7-2 and TRBJ2-7, with D unclear. Trimming removed 1 base at V and 2 bases at J, with 12 bases between. The germline V gene encodes CDR1 SGHTA and CDR2 FQGNSA. The CDR3 sequence is 15 residues long. CDR3 nucleotides: TGTGCCAGCAGCTTAGTCGGTTGGGCCCCCTACGAGCAGTACTTC. Translated: CASSLVGWAPYEQYF.

The rearrangement uses TRBV28 and TRBJ2-7; D unclear. The CDR3 contains 12 residues. The germline CDR1 and CDR2 sequences are MDHEN and SYDVKM. Trimming stripped 2 bases from V and 4 bases from J, with 6 bases between. The CDR3 here is CASSLGEYEQYF. The DNA of the CDR3 is TGTGCCAGCAGTTTAGGAGAGTACGAGCAGTACTTC.

This chain links TRBV5-1 with TRBJ2-7; 10 nucleotides match TRBD1. J was trimmed by 2 bases and V by 1 base; bases with no gene match: 15. The V gene's germline CDR1 is SGHRS and CDR2 YFSETQ. The CDR3 has 19 amino acids. The CDR3, as DNA: TGCGCCAGCAGCTTGCCAGGGACAGGGGAGATAGCCGCCACCTACGAGCAGTACTTC. It yields the protein CASSLPGTGEIAATYEQYF.

The chain uses TRBV14 and TRBJ2-3; 9 bases fit TRBD2. The CDR3 is 15 amino acids. Germline values: CDR1 SGHDN, CDR2 FVKESK. Trimming removed 1 base from V and 6 bases from J; junction bases left unmatched: 5. CDR3 sequence: CASSQAPSGIDTQYF. As DNA, the CDR3 is TGTGCCAGCAGCCAAGCCCCTAGCGGGATTGATACGCAGTATTTT. The variable domain in full, completed from reference TRBV14 and TRBJ2-3, reads EAGVTQFPSHSVIEKGQTVTLRCDPISGHDNLYWYRRVMGKEIKFLLHFVKESKQDESGMPNNRFLAERTGGTYSTLKVQPAELEDSGVYFCASSQAPSGIDTQYFGPGTRLTVL.

The chain couples TRBV28 to TRBJ1-2; 7 bases match TRBD1. The V and J ends lost 4 bases and 6 bases, in that order; junction bases with no gene match: 8. From germline, CDR1 is MDHEN and CDR2 SYDVKM. The length of the CDR3 is 14 residues. CDR3 loop: CASSSPGTEDGYTF. The CDR3 DNA is TGTGCCAGCAGTTCCCCCGGGACAGAGGATGGCTACACCTTC.

This chain links TRBV5-4 with TRBJ2-7; D might be TRBD2 (6 bases). V was trimmed by 3 bases and J by 5 bases, leaving 12 bases between them. CDR1 and CDR2 (germline): SGHNT, YYREEE (reference sequence). This CDR3 is 13 amino acids long. CDR3 DNA sequence: TGTGCCAGCAGCTGGGGGAGGTCCGACGAGCAGTACTTC. Translated: CASSWGRSDEQYF.

The rearrangement joins TRBV7-2 to TRBJ1-2; 11 bases map to TRBD1. Germline V gene sequence: CDR1 SGHTA, CDR2 FQGNSA. Trimming at V came to 0 bases and at J to 4 bases, leaving 4 bases not matched to a gene. CDR3 length equals 16 residues. This CDR3 is CASSLASDRGPYGYTF. CDR3 sequence (DNA): TGTGCCAGCAGCTTAGCGTCGGACAGGGGGCCCTATGGCTACACCTTC.

V and J are TRBV7-7 and TRBJ2-3, with D perhaps matching TRBD1 (6 bases). The CDR3 consists of 17 residues. Germline-derived CDR1 and CDR2 are SSHAT and FNYEAQ (reference sequence). The V end lost 5 bases, the J end lost 0 bases, and 18 bases lay between the germline ends. This chain's CDR3 is CASSPPRRDISTDTQYF. The DNA of the CDR3 is TGTGCCAGCAGCCCCCCGCGTAGGGACATTAGCACAGATACGCAGTATTTT.

The chain employs TRBV30 and TRBJ2-7, with TRBD2 matching 13 bases. The germline CDR1 and CDR2 sequences are GTSNPN and SVGIG (reference sequence). The J segment lost 1 base and the V segment lost 0 bases, leaving 3 bases of the junction unmatched. The CDR3 runs to 16 residues. This CDR3 is CAWSVLAGGPSYEQYF. CDR3 in DNA: TGTGCCTGGAGTGTACTAGCGGGAGGGCCGTCCTACGAGCAGTACTTC.

The chain couples TRBV28 to TRBJ2-1; D unresolved. This CDR3 comprises 12 residues. The germline CDR1 and CDR2 sequences are MDHEN and SYDVKM. Trimming shortened V by 3 bases and J by 8 bases, and 8 bases separated the two germline ends. CDR3 in amino acids: CASSLSRYEQFF. The CDR3 coding sequence is TGTGCCAGCAGTTTGAGCCGGTATGAGCAGTTCTTC.

The DNA of the CDR3 is TGTGCCAGCAGCCCCCACAGGGGGCGAATTTCAGATACGCAGTATTTT. Amino acids: CASSPHRGRISDTQYF. The J gene is TRBJ2-3, the V gene TRBV7-2, with 9 bases lining up with TRBD1. The germline gives CDR1 SGHTA, CDR2 FQGNSA. This CDR3 has 16 amino acids. V lost 5 bases and J lost 4; bases outside the gene matches: 10.

The V call is TRBV7-9, the J call TRBJ1-2; TRBD1 is a possible D gene (6 bases). The V gene lost 3 bases and the J gene lost 4 bases, with 15 bases spanning the gap. Germline V gives CDR1 SEHNR, CDR2 FQNEAQ (reference sequence). The CDR3 loop spans 15 amino acids. The CDR3 loop is CASSFIRGNGYGYTF. Written as DNA, the CDR3 is TGTGCCAGCAGCTTCATCAGGGGCAACGGCTATGGCTACACCTTC.

The chain recombines TRBV2 with TRBJ2-5; TRBD1 might be the D (6 bases). There are 16 residues in the CDR3. The germline V gene has CDR1 SNHLY and CDR2 FYNNEI. Trimming took 0 bases from V and 7 from J, leaving 18 bases between them. CDR3 DNA: TGTGCCAGCAGTGAAGCGAGGGCCAGGGGCCCAGGGACCCAGTACTTC. Its translation: CASSEARARGPGTQYF.

This chain joins TRBV27 and TRBJ1-2, with unresolved D. V lost 5 bases and J 6 bases, leaving 22 bases between the germline ends. Germline lookup yields CDR1 MNHEY and CDR2 SMNVEV (reference sequence). The CDR3 loop spans 16 amino acids. The CDR3 protein is CASSGKAPEEENGYTF. In DNA form, the CDR3 reads TGTGCCAGCAGTGGAAAGGCACCGGAGGAGGAAAATGGCTACACCTTC.

The chain uses TRBV7-6 and TRBJ2-3; D unresolved. Germline values: CDR1 SGHVS, CDR2 FNYEAQ. Deletions cut 0 bases from V and 4 bases from J, with 5 bases between. There are 13 residues in the CDR3. The CDR3 DNA is TGTGCCAGCAGCTTAGCGCTACCAGATACGCAGTATTTT. It translates to CASSLALPDTQYF.